This entry describes one TCR beta chain. The CDR3 spans 16 residues. CDR1 and CDR2 from the germline V gene are SQVTM and ANQGSEA. The J segment lost 7 bases and the V segment lost 2 bases, leaving 9 bases of the junction unmatched. The data derive from a study of blood T cell repertoires in COVID-19. Study context: Samples representing acute and convalescent COVID-19 were sourced from the United States, Italy and Spain. In each case, the material was cDNA or gDNA derived from T cells, B-cell-depleted T cells, or PBMCs.

In the authors' methods: Reference gene primer amplification in the assay estimated nucleated cell counts. This table comes from immunoSEQ multiplex PCR, and its TCRdb copy is limited to in-frame clones, with some not included. The DNA was the basis for D and trimming; V, J and clone size are from that table. The sample comprises about 27,000 clones, over 75% of which are singletons, and around 17% rests with the top ten. The chain is built from TRBV29-1 and TRBJ2-1; TRBD2 agrees at 12 bases. The specimen was peripheral blood. This sequence was found in a human donor with active COVID-19. The donor label of this sample is uncertain. In nucleotides, the CDR3 is TGCAGCGTTGAAAGGATTCTAGCGGGGGGGCAGAATGAGCAGTTCTTC. Protein sequence: CSVERILAGGQNEQFF.